This record looks at one T cell receptor beta chain sequence and its context. Its target is unknown. Since a much larger clone is just one base distant, this may be a read error. RNA transcripts served as the template for amplifying TCR beta CDR3 regions. First-round RT-PCR targeting the TCR CDR3 was performed with the HTBI primer set. TCRdb re-called the multiplex PCR reads with MiXCR, one entry per CDR3 protein. The sample lists a few hundred thousand distinct CDR3 sequences, just under 25% seen once, with less than 75% in the top ten. Patients aged 18 to 65 had newly diagnosed hyperthyroidism of under 2 months' duration. This entry is derived from a study of T cells in Graves' hyperthyroidism and ophthalmopathy. The wider study: Specimen type is peripheral blood, collected at initial diagnosis prior to any treatment. Study conclusions and caveats: Ophthalmopathy was predicted by the model a median of roughly 6.6 months ahead of onset.

Sequencing used blood. This TCR was recovered from a man in his forties or fifties with Graves' hyperthyroidism.

The CDR3 region is CASSDLNRGARLFF. The CDR3 DNA is TGTGCCAGCAGTGATCTTAACAGGGGGGCCAGACTGTTTTTT. The chain combines TRBV2 with TRBJ1-4, with 8 bases lining up with TRBD1. CDR1 and CDR2 (germline): SNHLY, FYNNEI. This CDR3 region has 14 residues. Trimming cost V 3 bases and J 13 bases; bases outside gene matches: 10.